The clone carrying this T cell receptor beta chain came up once. TCRdb's copy holds only in-frame clones and misses some; the assay was immunoSEQ multiplex PCR. The repertoire has approximately 74,000 clones, 70% to 90% of them found once; the top ten carry over 3%. The sample belongs to a study of T cell changes during pregnancy in multiple sclerosis. V lost 1 base and J lost 4, with 19 bases in between. Per the germline V gene, CDR1 is SEHNR and CDR2 is FQNEAQ (reference sequence). The CDR3 is 17 residues long. The receptor's source is a female donor with multiple sclerosis, enrolled in a pregnancy study. The chain carries TRBV7-9 and TRBJ1-2; unclear D gene. Here the sequenced sample was peripheral blood, taken before pregnancy. CDR3 amino acids: CASSLVVMTIGGYGYTF. CDR3 nucleotide sequence: TGTGCCAGCAGCTTAGTAGTAATGACCATTGGAGGCTATGGCTACACCTTC.